Sequencing of this T cell receptor beta chain was carried out in a study of blood T cell repertoires in COVID-19. Across the whole study: Whether acute or convalescent, the COVID-19 samples came from the United States, Italy and Spain. Nucleic acid was either cDNA or gDNA, and it came from T cells, B-cell-depleted T cells, or PBMCs.

In the original workflow: Using reference gene primer amplification, nucleated cell counts were estimated. Sequenced by immunoSEQ multiplex PCR; TCRdb stores in-frame clones only, minus some. V and J calls and clone size are as listed in that table; D and trimming were resolved from the DNA. The sample holds fewer than 110,000 clones; just over 85% are singletons and the top ten take about 3.5%. This CDR3 is built from 15 residues. V dropped 6 bases and J dropped 0; count of bases not matched to a gene: 6. Germline assignment: CDR1 LNHDA and CDR2 SQIVND (reference sequence). The count of this clone is one.

The source is a human donor in a cohort sampled during active COVID-19. This sequence joins TRBV19 and TRBJ2-3; 7 bases match TRBD2. Sequencing was done on a sample of peripheral blood. In DNA form, the CDR3 reads TGTGCCAGTAGATACCTAGCGGCTAGCACAGATACGCAGTATTTT. Amino acids: CASRYLAASTDTQYF.